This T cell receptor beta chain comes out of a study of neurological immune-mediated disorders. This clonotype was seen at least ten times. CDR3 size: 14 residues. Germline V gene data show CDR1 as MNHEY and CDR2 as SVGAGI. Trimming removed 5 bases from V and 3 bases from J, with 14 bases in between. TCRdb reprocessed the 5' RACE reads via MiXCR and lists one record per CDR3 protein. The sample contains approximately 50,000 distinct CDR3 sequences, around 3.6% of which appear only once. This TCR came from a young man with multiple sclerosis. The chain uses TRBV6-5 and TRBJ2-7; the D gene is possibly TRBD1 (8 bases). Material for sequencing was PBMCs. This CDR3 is CASSQQGGIYEQYF. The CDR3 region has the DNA TGTGCCAGCAGTCAACAGGGGGGGATCTACGAGCAGTACTTC.